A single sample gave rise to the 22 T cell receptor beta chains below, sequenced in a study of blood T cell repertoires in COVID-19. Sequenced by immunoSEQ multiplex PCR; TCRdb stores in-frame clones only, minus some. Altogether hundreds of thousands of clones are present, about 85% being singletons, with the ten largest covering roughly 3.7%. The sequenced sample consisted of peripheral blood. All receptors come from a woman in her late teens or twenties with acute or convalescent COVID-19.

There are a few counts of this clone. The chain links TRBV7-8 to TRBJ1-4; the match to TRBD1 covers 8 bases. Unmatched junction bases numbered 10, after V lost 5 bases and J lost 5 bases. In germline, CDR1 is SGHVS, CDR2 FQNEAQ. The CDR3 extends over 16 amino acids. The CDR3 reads CASSHGQGPRNEKLFF. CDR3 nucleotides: TGTGCCAGCAGCCACGGACAGGGCCCCAGGAATGAAAAACTGTTTTTT.

As DNA, the CDR3 is TGTGCCAGTAGTATAGATTACAGGGGGCAGTACGAGCAGTACTTC. Translation gives CASSIDYRGQYEQYF. The V gene is TRBV19, the J gene TRBJ2-7; the match to TRBD1 covers 9 bases. The germline V gene has CDR1 LNHDA and CDR2 SQIVND (reference sequence). The junction had 4 bases not matched to a gene; V was cut back by 0 bases and J by 4 bases. This CDR3 spans 15 amino acids.

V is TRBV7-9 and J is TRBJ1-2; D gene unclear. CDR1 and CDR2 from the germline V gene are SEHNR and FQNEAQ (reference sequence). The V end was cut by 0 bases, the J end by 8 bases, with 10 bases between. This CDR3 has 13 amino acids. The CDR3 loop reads CASSLAGRGGYTF. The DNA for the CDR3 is TGTGCCAGCAGCTTAGCAGGGCGCGGGGGCTACACCTTC.

The CDR3 is CASSQDYSEQYF. The CDR3 DNA sequence: TGTGCCAGCAGCCAAGATTATAGTGAGCAGTACTTC. This chain links TRBV14 with TRBJ2-7; D is unresolved. This CDR3 region has 12 residues. Trimming left V 0 bases short and J 7 bases short, with 7 bases between. From germline, CDR1 is SGHDN and CDR2 FVKESK.

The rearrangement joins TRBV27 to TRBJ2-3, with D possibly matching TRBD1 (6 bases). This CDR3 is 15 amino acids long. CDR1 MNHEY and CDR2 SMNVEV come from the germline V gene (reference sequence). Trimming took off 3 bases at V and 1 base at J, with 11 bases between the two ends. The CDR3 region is CASSLADRRTDTQYF. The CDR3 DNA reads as TGTGCCAGCAGTTTGGCGGACAGACGCACAGATACGCAGTATTTT.

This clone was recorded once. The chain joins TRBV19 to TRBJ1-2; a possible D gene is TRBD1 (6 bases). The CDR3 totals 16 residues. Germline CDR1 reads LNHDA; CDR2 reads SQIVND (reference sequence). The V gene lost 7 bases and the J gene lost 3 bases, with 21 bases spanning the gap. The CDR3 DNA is TGTGCCAGTACCATGGATGGGGCAGGGGTGTACTATGGCTACACCTTC. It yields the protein CASTMDGAGVYYGYTF.

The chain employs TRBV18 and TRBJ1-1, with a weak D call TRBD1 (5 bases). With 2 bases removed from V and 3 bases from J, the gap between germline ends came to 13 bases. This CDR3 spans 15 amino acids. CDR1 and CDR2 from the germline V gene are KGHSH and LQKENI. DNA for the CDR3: TGTGCCAGCTCACCATTTTTGCCCAGGGACACTGAAGCTTTCTTT. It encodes CASSPFLPRDTEAFF.

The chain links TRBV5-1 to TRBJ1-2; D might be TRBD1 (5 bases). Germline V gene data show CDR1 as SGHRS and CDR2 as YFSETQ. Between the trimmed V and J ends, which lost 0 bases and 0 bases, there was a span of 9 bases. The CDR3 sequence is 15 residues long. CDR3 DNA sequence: TGCGCCAGCAGCTTGGGACAGAGATCTAACTATGGCTACACCTTC. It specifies CASSLGQRSNYGYTF.

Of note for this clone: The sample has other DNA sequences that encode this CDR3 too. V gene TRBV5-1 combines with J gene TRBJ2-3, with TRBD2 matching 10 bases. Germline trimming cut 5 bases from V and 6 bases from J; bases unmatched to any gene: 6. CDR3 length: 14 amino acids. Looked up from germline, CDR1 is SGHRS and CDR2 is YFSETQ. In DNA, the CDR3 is TGCGCCAGCAGTTTTGGACTAGCGGCCGATACGCAGTATTTT. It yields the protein CASSFGLAADTQYF.

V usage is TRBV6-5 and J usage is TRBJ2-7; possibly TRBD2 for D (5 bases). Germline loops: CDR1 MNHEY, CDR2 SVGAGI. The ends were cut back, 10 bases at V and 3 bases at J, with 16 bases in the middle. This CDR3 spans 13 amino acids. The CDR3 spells CATKFERNYEQYF. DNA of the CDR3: TGTGCCACCAAGTTCGAGCGGAACTACGAGCAGTACTTC.

Here the CDR3 reads CATSDPGRGRARSEQFF. The CDR3 DNA is TGTGCCACCAGTGATCCCGGTCGCGGGAGGGCGAGAAGTGAGCAGTTCTTC. V is TRBV24-1 and J is TRBJ2-1, with 9 bases matching TRBD2. This CDR3 region has 17 residues. The ends lost 3 bases at V and 9 bases at J; junction bases unmatched: 14. CDR1 and CDR2 from the germline V gene are KGHDR and SFDVKD.

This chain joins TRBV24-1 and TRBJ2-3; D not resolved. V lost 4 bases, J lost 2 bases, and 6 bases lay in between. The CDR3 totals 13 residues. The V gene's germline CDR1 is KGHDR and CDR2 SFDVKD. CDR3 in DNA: TGTGCCACCAGTGACCAAAACACAGATACGCAGTATTTT. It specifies CATSDQNTDTQYF.

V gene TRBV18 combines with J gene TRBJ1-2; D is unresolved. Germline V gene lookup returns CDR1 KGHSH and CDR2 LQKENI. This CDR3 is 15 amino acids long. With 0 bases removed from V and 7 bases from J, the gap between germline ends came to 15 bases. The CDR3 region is CASSPPSKKTGGYTF. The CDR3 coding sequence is TGTGCCAGCTCACCACCGTCGAAAAAAACGGGTGGCTACACCTTC.

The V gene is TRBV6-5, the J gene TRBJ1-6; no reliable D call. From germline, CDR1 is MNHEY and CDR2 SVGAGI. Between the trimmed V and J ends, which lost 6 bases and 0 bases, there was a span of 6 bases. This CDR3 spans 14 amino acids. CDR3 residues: CASRRSSYNSPLHF. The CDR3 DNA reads TGTGCCAGCAGACGGAGCTCCTATAATTCACCCCTCCACTTT.

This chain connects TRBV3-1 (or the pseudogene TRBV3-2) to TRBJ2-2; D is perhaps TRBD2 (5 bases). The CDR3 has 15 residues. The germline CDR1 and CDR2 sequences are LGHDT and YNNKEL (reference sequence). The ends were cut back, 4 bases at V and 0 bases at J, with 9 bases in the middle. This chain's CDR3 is CASSRGLPNTGELFF. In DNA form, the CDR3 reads TGTGCCAGCAGCCGAGGGTTACCGAACACCGGGGAGCTGTTTTTT.

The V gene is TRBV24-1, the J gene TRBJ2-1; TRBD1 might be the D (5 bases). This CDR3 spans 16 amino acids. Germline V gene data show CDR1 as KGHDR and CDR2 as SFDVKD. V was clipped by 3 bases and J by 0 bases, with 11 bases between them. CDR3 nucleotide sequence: TGTGCCACCAGTGATGCTCAGGGTAACTCCTACAATGAGCAGTTCTTC. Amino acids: CATSDAQGNSYNEQFF.

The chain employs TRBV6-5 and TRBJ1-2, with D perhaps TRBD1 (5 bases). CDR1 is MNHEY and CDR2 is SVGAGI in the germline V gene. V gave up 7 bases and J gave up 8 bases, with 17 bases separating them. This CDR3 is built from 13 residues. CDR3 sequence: CASTRAGREGYTF. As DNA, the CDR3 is TGTGCCAGCACCCGAGCAGGGAGGGAAGGCTACACCTTC.

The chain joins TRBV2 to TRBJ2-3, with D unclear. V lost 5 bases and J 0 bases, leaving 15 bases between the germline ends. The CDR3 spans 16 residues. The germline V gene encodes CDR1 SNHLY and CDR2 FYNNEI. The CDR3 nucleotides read TGTGCCAGCAGTCCCGGTACGCTCTCTAGCACAGATACGCAGTATTTT. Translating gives CASSPGTLSSTDTQYF.

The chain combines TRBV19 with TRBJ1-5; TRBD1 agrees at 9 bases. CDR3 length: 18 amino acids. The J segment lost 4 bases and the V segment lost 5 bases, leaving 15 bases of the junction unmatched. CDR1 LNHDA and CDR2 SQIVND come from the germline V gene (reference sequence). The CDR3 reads CASSPRAQGQGRNQPQHF. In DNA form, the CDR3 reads TGTGCCAGTAGTCCCCGAGCCCAGGGACAGGGAAGGAATCAGCCCCAGCATTTT.

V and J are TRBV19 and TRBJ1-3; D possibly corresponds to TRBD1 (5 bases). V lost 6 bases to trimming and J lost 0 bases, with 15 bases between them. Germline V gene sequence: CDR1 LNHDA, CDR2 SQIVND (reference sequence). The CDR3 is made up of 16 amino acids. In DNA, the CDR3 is TGTGCCAGTAGCTCCGCGGACATCCACTCTGGAAACACCATATATTTT. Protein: CASSSADIHSGNTIYF. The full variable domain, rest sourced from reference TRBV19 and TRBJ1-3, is DGGITQSPKYLFRKEGQNVTLSCEQNLNHDAMYWYRQDPGQGLRLIYYSQIVNDFQKGDIAEGYSVSREKKESFPLTVTSAQKNPTAFYLCASSSADIHSGNTIYFGEGSWLTVV.

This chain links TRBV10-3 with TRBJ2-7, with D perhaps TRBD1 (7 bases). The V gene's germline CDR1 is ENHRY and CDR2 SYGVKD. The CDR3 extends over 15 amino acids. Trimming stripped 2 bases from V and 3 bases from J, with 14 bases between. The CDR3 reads CAISESGGTDYEQYF. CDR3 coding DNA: TGTGCCATCAGTGAGAGCGGCGGGACAGACTACGAGCAGTACTTC.

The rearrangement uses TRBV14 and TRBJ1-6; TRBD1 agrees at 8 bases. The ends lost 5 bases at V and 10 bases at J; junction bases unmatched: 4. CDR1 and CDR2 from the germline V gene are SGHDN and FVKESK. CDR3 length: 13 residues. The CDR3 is CASSTQGASPLHF. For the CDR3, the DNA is TGTGCCAGCAGCACCCAGGGGGCCTCACCCCTCCACTTT.